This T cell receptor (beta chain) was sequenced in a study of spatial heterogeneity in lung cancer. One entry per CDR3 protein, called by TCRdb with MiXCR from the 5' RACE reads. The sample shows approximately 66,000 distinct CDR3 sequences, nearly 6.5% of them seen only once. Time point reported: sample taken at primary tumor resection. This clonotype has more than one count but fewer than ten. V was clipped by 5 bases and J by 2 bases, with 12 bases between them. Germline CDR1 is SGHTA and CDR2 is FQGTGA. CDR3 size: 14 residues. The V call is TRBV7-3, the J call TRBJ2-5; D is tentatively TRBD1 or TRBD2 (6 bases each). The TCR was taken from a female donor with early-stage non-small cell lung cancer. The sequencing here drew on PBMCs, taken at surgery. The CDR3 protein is CASSQGGNQETQYF. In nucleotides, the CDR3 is TGTGCCAGCAGCCAAGGGGGGAATCAAGAGACCCAGTACTTC. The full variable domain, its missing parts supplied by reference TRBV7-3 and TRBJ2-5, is GAGVSQTPSNKVTEKGKYVELRCDPISGHTALYWYRQSLGQGPEFLIYFQGTGAADDSGLPNDRFFAVRPEGSVSTLKIQRTERGDSAVYLCASSQGGNQETQYFGPGTRLLVL.